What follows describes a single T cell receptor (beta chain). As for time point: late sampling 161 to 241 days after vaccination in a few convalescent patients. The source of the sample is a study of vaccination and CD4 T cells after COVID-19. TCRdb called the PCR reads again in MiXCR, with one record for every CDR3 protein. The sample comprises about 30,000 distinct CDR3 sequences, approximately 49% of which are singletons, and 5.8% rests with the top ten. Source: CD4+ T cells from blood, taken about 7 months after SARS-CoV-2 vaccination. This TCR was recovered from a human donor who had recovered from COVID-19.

This CDR3 is CASSIRGLGNQPQHF. The CDR3, as DNA: TGTGCCAGTAGTATTCGGGGGTTAGGGAATCAGCCCCAGCATTTT. The gene calls are TRBV19 and TRBJ1-5; TRBD1 is a possible D gene (5 bases). Trimming pared 3 bases from V and 4 bases from J, leaving 13 bases between. Germline-derived CDR1 and CDR2 are LNHDA and SQIVND (reference sequence). The CDR3 covers 15 residues.